This T cell receptor beta chain derives from a study of Ad26.COV2.S vaccination and SARS-CoV-2 variants. Study-wide results and caveats: Total T cell responses may have been underestimated by the TCR breadth and depth analyses. Vaccinees displayed broader spike-specific TCR repertoires than placebo recipients. Considerable breadth of spike-specific CD8+ and CD4+ T cell responses has reportedly been documented following vaccination.

The treatment: about 20 received Ad26.COV2.S at low or high dose, single or two shots; several received placebo; per-sample allocation not given. Sampling took place 63 days after the first vaccine or placebo injection. SARS-CoV-2 spike from the Wuhan strain was encoded by the vaccine, an Ad26 vector. The data were produced by immunoSEQ multiplex PCR, yet TCRdb's version contains in-frame clones alone and is incomplete. The sample carries 380,000 or so clones, roughly 85% recorded once. Points on this clone: Its antigen remains unknown.

CDR1 and CDR2 (germline): SGHRS, YFSETQ. The V gene end was trimmed by 4 bases and the J gene end by 6 bases; junction bases not matched to a gene: 6. The CDR3 has 14 amino acids. The receptor was derived from a person aged 18-65 years who received the Ad26.COV2.S COVID-19 vaccine or a placebo. This rearrangement joins TRBV5-1 to TRBJ1-1; 10 bases agree with TRBD1. The material sequenced was peripheral blood, taken in a trial of Ad26.COV2.S vaccine versus placebo. As DNA, the CDR3 is TGCGCCAGCAGCCCCGGGGACAGGGGCGCTGAAGCTTTCTTT. As protein: CASSPGDRGAEAFF.